Shown below are 29 T cell receptor beta chains from a single sample sequenced in a study of CD8 T cells in Susac syndrome. After extraction with the RNeasy kit, about 0.45 to 1 ug of the RNA was reverse transcribed using random hexamers. TCRdb re-called the immunoSEQ multiplex PCR reads through MiXCR, storing one row per CDR3 protein. The sample yields around 170,000 distinct CDR3 sequences, almost 96% seen once. Sequenced: CD4+ T cells from PBMCs. The receptors originated from a human donor with Susac syndrome.

The rearrangement joins TRBV20-1 to TRBJ2-3; 7 nucleotides line up with TRBD2. Germline V gives CDR1 DFQATT, CDR2 SNEGSKA (reference sequence). The V segment lost 1 base and the J segment 1 base; nucleotides outside the gene matches: 5. The CDR3 length is 15 residues. CDR3: CSARAGGSGTDTQYF. Here the CDR3 DNA reads TGCAGTGCTAGAGCGGGGGGAAGCGGCACAGATACGCAGTATTTT.

V usage is TRBV20-1 and J usage is TRBJ2-2; TRBD2 aligns across 11 bases. The germline V gene has CDR1 DFQATT and CDR2 SNEGSKA (reference sequence). Unmatched junction bases numbered 6, after V lost 4 bases and J lost 5 bases. This CDR3 is built from 15 residues. Here the CDR3 reads CSATLAGGFTGELFF. CDR3 nucleotide sequence: TGCAGTGCTACCTTAGCGGGGGGGTTTACCGGGGAGCTGTTTTTT.

This chain uses TRBV28 with TRBJ1-2; 7 bases align to TRBD1. Trimming at V came to 5 bases and at J to 4 bases, leaving 10 bases not matched to a gene. Germline V gene lookup returns CDR1 MDHEN and CDR2 SYDVKM. The CDR3 runs to 15 residues. DNA of the CDR3: TGTGCCAGCAGTCTGCCCGGGACAGCGCTCTATGGCTACACCTTC. Encoded protein: CASSLPGTALYGYTF.

The chain recombines TRBV6-5 with TRBJ2-2; 8 bases align to TRBD1. The CDR3 length is 15 residues. V gave up 6 bases and J gave up 8 bases; unmatched junction bases: 11. CDR1 and CDR2 from the germline V gene are MNHEY and SVGAGI. CDR3 DNA: TGTGCCAGCAGAAGGGACAGGACGCGAACAGGGGAGCTGTTTTTT. Its protein product is CASRRDRTRTGELFF.

The chain combines TRBV12-3 or TRBV12-4 with TRBJ2-7, with 7 bases aligning to TRBD2. CDR3 size: 12 residues. V gave up 5 bases and J gave up 11 bases; unmatched junction bases: 9. The CDR3 loop is CASSAPPRGEYF. For the CDR3, the DNA is TGTGCCAGCAGTGCCCCCCCTCGGGGGGAGTACTTC.

The chain joins TRBV20-1 to TRBJ2-1; 10 bases align to TRBD2. Looked up from germline, CDR1 is DFQATT and CDR2 is SNEGSKA (reference sequence). The CDR3 is 16 residues long. The V and J ends lost 0 bases and 4 bases, in that order; junction bases with no gene match: 6. The CDR3 region is CSARDPTSGEYNEQFF. Written as DNA, the CDR3 is TGCAGTGCTAGAGACCCAACTAGCGGGGAGTACAATGAGCAGTTCTTC.

V gene TRBV10-3 combines with J gene TRBJ1-5, with 8 bases fitting TRBD1. The CDR3 length is 13 residues. V lost 8 bases to trimming and J lost 7 bases; unmatched junction nucleotides: 7. From germline, CDR1 is ENHRY and CDR2 SYGVKD. As DNA, the CDR3 is TGTGCCATCGGGGCAGGGGGCGACCAGCCCCAGCATTTT. Translating it yields CAIGAGGDQPQHF.

The chain uses TRBV5-6 and TRBJ2-1; D is ambiguous. The CDR3 runs to 15 residues. With 2 bases removed from V and 0 bases from J, the gap between germline ends came to 9 bases. In germline, CDR1 is SGHDT, CDR2 YYEEEE. The CDR3 bases are TGTGCCAGCAGCTTTAGATCCAGCTCCTACAATGAGCAGTTCTTC. Amino acids: CASSFRSSSYNEQFF.

V gene TRBV7-8 combines with J gene TRBJ2-5, with 10 bases lining up with TRBD1. Germline V gives CDR1 SGHVS, CDR2 FQNEAQ. The J segment lost 1 base and the V segment lost 5 bases, leaving 10 bases of the junction unmatched. The CDR3 has 17 amino acids. The CDR3 protein is CASSRNRDRGLQETQYF. The CDR3 nucleotides read TGTGCCAGCAGCCGAAATAGGGACAGGGGACTCCAAGAGACCCAGTACTTC.

This clonotype has just one count. The CDR3 here is CASSFSGPPSSYEQYF. DNA of the CDR3: TGCGCCAGCAGCTTTTCGGGACCGCCCTCCTCCTACGAGCAGTACTTC. V is TRBV5-1 and J is TRBJ2-7; possibly TRBD1 or TRBD2 for D (5 bases each). V lost 2 bases to trimming and J lost 0 bases, with 15 bases between them. CDR1 and CDR2 from the germline V gene are SGHRS and YFSETQ. CDR3 size: 16 residues.

The genes are TRBV3-1 and TRBJ1-3, with TRBD1 as a possible D gene (5 bases). V lost 1 base, J lost 0 bases, and 7 bases lay in between. CDR1 and CDR2 (germline): LGHDT, YNNKEL (reference sequence). The CDR3 is made up of 15 amino acids. The CDR3 reads CASSQGGSSGNTIYF. The CDR3 bases are TGTGCCAGCAGCCAAGGGGGGAGCTCTGGAAACACCATATATTTT.

The rearrangement uses TRBV29-1 and TRBJ1-2, with 8 nucleotides matching TRBD1. V was clipped by 6 bases and J by 8 bases; unmatched bases: 11. The CDR3 loop spans 13 amino acids. The germline gives CDR1 SQVTM, CDR2 ANQGSEA. Written as DNA, the CDR3 is TGCAGCGTAAGCGGACAGGGAAGTTCCGGCTACACCTTC. This sequence encodes CSVSGQGSSGYTF. Complete variable domain (other parts from reference TRBV29-1 and TRBJ1-2): SAVISQKPSRDICQRGTSLTIQCQVDSQVTMMFWYRQQPGQSLTLIATANQGSEATYESGFVIDKFPISRPNLTFSTLTVSNMSPEDSSIYLCSVSGQGSSGYTFGSGTRLTVV.

The V and J genes are TRBV24-1 and TRBJ2-3; D is perhaps TRBD1 (6 bases). This CDR3 has 15 amino acids. CDR1 and CDR2 from the germline V gene are KGHDR and SFDVKD. The V end lost 5 bases, the J end lost 2 bases, and 13 bases lay between the germline ends. DNA of the CDR3: TGTGCCACCAGTGCAGGGGCCCCTGTCACAGATACGCAGTATTTT. It yields the protein CATSAGAPVTDTQYF.

The chain recombines TRBV20-1 with TRBJ1-6; D is perhaps TRBD1 (5 bases). Germline values: CDR1 DFQATT, CDR2 SNEGSKA (reference sequence). This CDR3 is built from 14 residues. The CDR3 loop is CRASEGYYNSPLHF. In DNA, the CDR3 is TGCAGGGCGAGTGAGGGGTACTATAATTCACCCCTCCACTTT.

The chain recombines TRBV3-1 with TRBJ2-2; the D is unclear. CDR1 and CDR2 from the germline V gene are LGHDT and YNNKEL (reference sequence). The CDR3 extends over 12 amino acids. The V end lost 5 bases, the J end lost 2 bases, and 3 bases lay between the germline ends. The CDR3 protein is CASSDNTGELFF. CDR3 DNA sequence: TGTGCCAGCAGCGACAACACCGGGGAGCTGTTTTTT.

The CDR3 loop reads CASNPQGVGNEQFF. The CDR3 nucleotides are TGCGCCAGCAACCCACAGGGGGTAGGCAATGAGCAGTTCTTC. V and J are TRBV5-1 and TRBJ2-1; TRBD1 agrees at 8 bases. Germline values: CDR1 SGHRS, CDR2 YFSETQ. Losses at the gene ends were 6 bases for V and 6 bases for J; bases not matched to a gene: 8. This CDR3 is 14 amino acids long.

This sequence joins TRBV20-1 and TRBJ1-4; D is uncertain. The V gene lost 8 bases and the J gene lost 0 bases, with 7 bases spanning the gap. This CDR3 is 12 amino acids long. Germline assignment: CDR1 DFQATT and CDR2 SNEGSKA (reference sequence). In DNA form, the CDR3 reads TGCAGTTCGGCAGCAACTAATGAAAAACTGTTTTTT. It specifies CSSAATNEKLFF.

This CDR3 reads CAINDASYEQYF. CDR3 nucleotide sequence: TGTGCCATCAATGATGCCTCCTACGAGCAGTACTTC. This sequence joins TRBV10-3 and TRBJ2-7; D unclear. The CDR3 length is 12 residues. V was cut by 7 bases and J by 0 bases, with 7 bases left in between. Germline V gene sequence: CDR1 ENHRY, CDR2 SYGVKD.

The chain combines TRBV7-2 with TRBJ1-3; D gene ambiguous. The CDR3 runs to 15 residues. Between the trimmed V and J ends, which lost 5 bases and 5 bases, there was a span of 16 bases. Germline V gene sequence: CDR1 SGHTA, CDR2 FQGNSA. CDR3 region: CASSRLEGKRNTIYF. The CDR3 region has the DNA TGTGCCAGCAGCCGACTCGAAGGCAAAAGAAACACCATATATTTT.

V and J are TRBV7-6 and TRBJ1-5; 7 bases agree with TRBD1. Germline V gives CDR1 SGHVS, CDR2 FNYEAQ. J was trimmed by 9 bases and V by 5 bases; bases with no gene match: 13. The CDR3 has 15 residues. CDR3 residues: CASSPRTGSQGPQHF. CDR3 bases: TGTGCCAGCAGCCCCCGGACAGGTTCGCAAGGGCCCCAGCATTTT.

This clonotype was found a few times. The rearrangement links TRBV5-1 to TRBJ2-5, with 9 bases matching TRBD1. V lost 4 bases and J lost 5; bases outside the gene matches: 6. CDR3 length: 14 amino acids. From germline, CDR1 is SGHRS and CDR2 YFSETQ. The chain's CDR3 is CASSLRDRAETQYF. In nucleotides, the CDR3 is TGCGCCAGCAGCCTCCGGGACAGGGCGGAGACCCAGTACTTC.

The chain carries TRBV9 and TRBJ1-1; D perhaps matches TRBD1 (5 bases). Germline CDR1 is SGDLS and CDR2 is YYNGEE. The CDR3 has 15 amino acids. Trimming left V 4 bases short and J 0 bases short, with 13 bases between. The CDR3 coding sequence is TGTGCCAGCAGCCCCGGGGCGGGTCTGAACACTGAAGCTTTCTTT. Translation gives CASSPGAGLNTEAFF.

This clonotype was seen once. The V call is TRBV2, the J call TRBJ2-3; 7 bases agree with TRBD2. The V and J ends lost 10 bases and 0 bases, in that order; junction bases with no gene match: 7. The CDR3 extends over 14 amino acids. Looked up from germline, CDR1 is SNHLY and CDR2 is FYNNEI. CDR3 residues: CATQPGGSTDTQYF. The CDR3 DNA reads TGTGCCACCCAACCCGGGGGGAGCACAGATACGCAGTATTTT.

The chain joins TRBV6-5 to TRBJ2-7; D is undetermined. The CDR3 sequence is 14 residues long. Germline V gene data show CDR1 as MNHEY and CDR2 as SVGAGI. Trimming cost V 6 bases and J 3 bases, with 15 bases left between them. This CDR3 reads CASRPLGSYYEQYF. The CDR3 DNA follows: TGTGCCAGCAGACCCTTGGGCTCTTACTACGAGCAGTACTTC.

V usage is TRBV18 and J usage is TRBJ1-2; weak D call: TRBD1 (6 bases). This CDR3 region has 15 residues. The germline V and J ends were trimmed by 3 bases and 5 bases, with 16 bases remaining between them. The germline CDR1 and CDR2 sequences are KGHSH and LQKENI. CDR3 loop: CASSPTGLSLYGYTF. The CDR3 DNA sequence: TGTGCCAGCTCACCCACAGGGTTGAGCCTTTATGGCTACACCTTC.

V is TRBV20-1 and J is TRBJ1-4, with no clear D. This CDR3 region has 11 residues. Trimming took off 5 bases at V and 8 bases at J, with 9 bases between the two ends. CDR1 is DFQATT, CDR2 SNEGSKA, per germline (reference sequence). As DNA, the CDR3 is TGCAGTGCTCCGTGGCGAGAAAAACTGTTTTTT. Translated: CSAPWREKLFF.

This rearrangement joins TRBV7-3 to TRBJ2-2; D possibly corresponds to TRBD2 (6 bases). V was pared by 5 bases and J by 2 bases, with 18 bases between. Germline values: CDR1 SGHTA, CDR2 FQGTGA. The CDR3 consists of 17 residues. CDR3 coding DNA: TGTGCCAGCAGCCGTGGGGGAGGCGGGGTTAACACCGGGGAGCTGTTTTTT. Amino acids: CASSRGGGGVNTGELFF. The whole variable domain, filled in from reference TRBV7-3 and TRBJ2-2, reads GAGVSQTPSNKVTEKGKYVELRCDPISGHTALYWYRQSLGQGPEFLIYFQGTGAADDSGLPNDRFFAVRPEGSVSTLKIQRTERGDSAVYLCASSRGGGGVNTGELFFGEGSRLTVL.

The gene calls are TRBV20-1 and TRBJ2-5; D not certain. V lost 3 bases and J 5 bases, leaving 16 bases between the germline ends. CDR1 is DFQATT, CDR2 SNEGSKA, per germline (reference sequence). The CDR3 spans 14 residues. CDR3 sequence: CSARMVAAGETQYF. As DNA, the CDR3 is TGCAGTGCTAGGATGGTCGCAGCTGGGGAGACCCAGTACTTC.

This sequence joins TRBV6-5 and TRBJ1-2, with TRBD1 as a possible D gene (6 bases). Germline assignment: CDR1 MNHEY and CDR2 SVGAGI. V lost 6 bases and J 2 bases, leaving 13 bases between the germline ends. There are 14 residues in the CDR3. DNA for the CDR3: TGTGCCAGCAGGGCCACCAGGGGAAACTATGGCTACACCTTC. Amino acids: CASRATRGNYGYTF.